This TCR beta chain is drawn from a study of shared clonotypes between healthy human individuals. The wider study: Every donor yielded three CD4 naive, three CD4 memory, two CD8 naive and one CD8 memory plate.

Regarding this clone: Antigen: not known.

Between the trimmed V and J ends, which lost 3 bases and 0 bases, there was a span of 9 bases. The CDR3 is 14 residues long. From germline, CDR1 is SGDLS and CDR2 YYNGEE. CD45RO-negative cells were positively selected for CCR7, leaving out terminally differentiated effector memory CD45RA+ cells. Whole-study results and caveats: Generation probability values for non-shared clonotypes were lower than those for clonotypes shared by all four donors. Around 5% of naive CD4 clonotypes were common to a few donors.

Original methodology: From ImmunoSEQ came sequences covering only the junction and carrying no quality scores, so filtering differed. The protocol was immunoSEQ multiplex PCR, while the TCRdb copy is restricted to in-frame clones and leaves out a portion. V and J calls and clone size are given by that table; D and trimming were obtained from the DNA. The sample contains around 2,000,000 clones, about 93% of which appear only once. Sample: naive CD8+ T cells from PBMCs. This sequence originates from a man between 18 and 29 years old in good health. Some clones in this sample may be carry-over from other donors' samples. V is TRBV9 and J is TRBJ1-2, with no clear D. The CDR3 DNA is TGTGCCAGCAGCGCCGATGACACTAACTATGGCTACACCTTC. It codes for CASSADDTNYGYTF.